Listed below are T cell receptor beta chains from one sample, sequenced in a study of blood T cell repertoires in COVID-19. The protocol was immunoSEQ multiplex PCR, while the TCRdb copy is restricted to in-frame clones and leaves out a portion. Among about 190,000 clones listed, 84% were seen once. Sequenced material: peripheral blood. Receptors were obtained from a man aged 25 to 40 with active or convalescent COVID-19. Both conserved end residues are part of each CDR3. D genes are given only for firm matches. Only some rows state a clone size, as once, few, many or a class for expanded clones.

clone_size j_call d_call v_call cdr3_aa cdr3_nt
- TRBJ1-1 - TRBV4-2 CASSQDSSAFF TGTGCCAGCAGCCAAGATTCGTCGGCTTTCTTT
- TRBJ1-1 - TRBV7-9 CASSLERGGVNTEAFF TGTGCCAGCAGCTTAGAACGTGGGGGCGTGAACACTGAAGCTTTCTTT
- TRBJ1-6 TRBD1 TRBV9 CASSVGSQGNSPLHF TGTGCCAGCAGCGTAGGCTCACAGGGGAATTCACCCCTCCACTTT
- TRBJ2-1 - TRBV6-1 CASSEARGSNEQFF TGTGCCAGCAGTGAAGCTCGGGGATCCAATGAGCAGTTCTTC
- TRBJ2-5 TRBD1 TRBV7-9 CASSPGTVRETQYF TGTGCCAGCAGCCCGGGGACAGTAAGGGAGACCCAGTACTTC
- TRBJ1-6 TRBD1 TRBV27 CASSLSGQAYLSYNSPLHF TGTGCCAGCAGTTTATCGGGACAGGCCTACCTCTCCTATAATTCACCCCTCCACTTT
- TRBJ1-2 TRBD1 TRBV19 CASSPGQGVYGYTF TGTGCCAGTAGCCCGGGACAGGGGGTTTATGGCTACACCTTC
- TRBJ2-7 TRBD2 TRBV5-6 CASSPRAGLTYEQYF TGTGCCAGCAGCCCGCGAGCGGGATTAACCTACGAGCAGTACTTC
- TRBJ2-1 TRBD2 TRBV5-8 CASTLARAGGGEDEQFF TGTGCCAGCACCCTGGCGCGGGCGGGGGGGGGCGAAGATGAGCAGTTCTTC
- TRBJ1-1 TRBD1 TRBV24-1 CATQGRGANTEAFF TGTGCCACCCAGGGCAGGGGGGCGAACACTGAAGCTTTCTTT
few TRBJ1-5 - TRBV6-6 CASSFLDIGNQPQHF TGTGCCAGCAGTTTCCTAGATATTGGCAATCAGCCCCAGCATTTT
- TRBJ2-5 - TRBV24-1 CATSDLRGSETQYF TGTGCCACCAGTGATTTAAGGGGGTCGGAGACCCAGTACTTC
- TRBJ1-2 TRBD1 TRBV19 CASSIGTGSLLGYTF TGTGCCAGTAGTATAGGGACAGGGTCGCTTCTTGGCTACACCTTC
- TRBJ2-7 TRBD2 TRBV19 CASSIPQDDWREGLGEQYF TGTGCCAGTAGTATCCCCCAGGATGATTGGCGGGAGGGCCTAGGGGAGCAGTACTTC
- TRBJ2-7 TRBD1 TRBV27 CASSLGGTGTSYEQYF TGTGCCAGCAGTTTAGGGGGGACAGGGACCTCCTACGAGCAGTACTTC
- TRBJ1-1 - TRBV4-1 CASSQETVRGIGTEAFF TGCGCCAGCAGCCAAGAGACCGTACGCGGGATCGGCACTGAAGCTTTCTTT
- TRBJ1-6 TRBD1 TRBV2 CASILDRGSYNSPLHF TGTGCCAGCATCCTGGACAGGGGCAGCTATAATTCACCCCTCCACTTT
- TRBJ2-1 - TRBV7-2 CASSLREAGEQFF TGTGCCAGCAGCTTAAGAGAAGCGGGCGAGCAGTTCTTC
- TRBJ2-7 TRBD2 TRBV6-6 CASQAGIYEQYF TGTGCCAGCCAAGCGGGGATCTACGAGCAGTACTTC
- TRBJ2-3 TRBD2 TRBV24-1 CATRGLESADTQYF TGTGCCACCAGGGGACTAGAATCTGCAGATACGCAGTATTTT
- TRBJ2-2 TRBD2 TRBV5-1 CASSLAGPGEGTGELFF TGCGCCAGCAGCTTGGCCGGTCCGGGGGAGGGCACCGGGGAGCTGTTTTTT
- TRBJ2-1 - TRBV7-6 CASSATGSSYNEQFF TGTGCCAGCAGCGCAACAGGGAGCTCCTACAATGAGCAGTTCTTC
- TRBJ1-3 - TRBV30 CAWSTGGSGNTIYF TGTGCCTGGAGTACAGGCGGCTCTGGAAACACCATATATTTT
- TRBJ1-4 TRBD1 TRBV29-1 CSVESADRRKLFF TGCAGCGTTGAATCTGCGGACAGGCGGAAACTGTTTTTT
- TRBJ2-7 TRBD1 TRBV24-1 CATSDPGQDYEQYF TGTGCCACCAGTGACCCGGGACAGGACTACGAGCAGTACTTC
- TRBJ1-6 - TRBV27 CASSPSWGHNSPLHF TGTGCCAGCAGTCCCTCCTGGGGACACAATTCACCCCTCCACTTT
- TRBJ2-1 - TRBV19 CASSGRGEGDEQFF TGTGCCAGTAGTGGGCGGGGAGAAGGGGATGAGCAGTTCTTC
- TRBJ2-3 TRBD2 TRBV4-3 CASSRATGGHTDTQYF TGCGCCAGCAGCCGGGCGACGGGAGGTCACACAGATACGCAGTATTTT
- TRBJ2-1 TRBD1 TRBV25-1 CASSERRTGYNEQFF TGTGCCAGCAGTGAAAGGCGGACAGGGTACAATGAGCAGTTCTTC
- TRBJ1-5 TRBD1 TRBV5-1 CASSLGTGTSQPQHF TGCGCCAGCAGCTTGGGGACAGGGACGAGCCAGCCCCAGCATTTT
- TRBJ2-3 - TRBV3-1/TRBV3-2 CASSQGRDSTSTDTQYF TGTGCCAGCAGCCAAGGCCGGGACTCGACTAGCACAGATACGCAGTATTTT
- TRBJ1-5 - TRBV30 CAWSGDSNQPQHF TGTGCCTGGAGTGGAGATAGCAATCAGCCCCAGCATTTT
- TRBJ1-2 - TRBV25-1 CASRTRGGDYGYTF TGTGCCAGCAGGACCCGCGGGGGCGACTATGGCTACACCTTC
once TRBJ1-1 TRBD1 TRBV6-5 CASSYHYRGDTEAFF TGTGCCAGCAGTTATCATTACAGGGGCGACACTGAAGCTTTCTTT